The 16 T cell receptor beta chains below all came from one sample that was sequenced in a study of cytomegalovirus exposure and HLA in healthy donors. In the PCR, 60 Vbeta and 13 Jbeta primers were used. Assay used: immunoSEQ multiplex PCR; TCRdb lists only in-frame clones, some missing. This sample yields a few hundred thousand clones, of which roughly two thirds are seen a single time; 2% to 2.5% belongs to the top ten. Sequencing was carried out using PBMCs. The receptors originated from a female donor in good health and CMV-seronegative.

This clone was seen more than once but under ten times. This sequence joins TRBV7-8 and TRBJ2-5, with TRBD1 identical over 8 bases. Germline lookup yields CDR1 SGHVS and CDR2 FQNEAQ. The CDR3 is 12 amino acids. J lost 5 bases, V lost 4 bases, and 0 bases had no gene match. Here the CDR3 DNA reads TGTGCCAGCAGCTACAGGGGGGAGACCCAGTACTTC. It yields the protein CASSYRGETQYF.

This sequence joins TRBV6-5 and TRBJ1-5, with TRBD1 identical over 8 bases. There are 14 residues in the CDR3. V trimming: 6 bases; J trimming: 5 bases; junction bases outside the gene matches: 6. Germline V lookup: CDR1 MNHEY, CDR2 SVGAGI. The DNA of the CDR3 is TGTGCCAGCAGCCAGGACAGGGCGGATCAGCCCCAGCATTTT. Residues: CASSQDRADQPQHF.

A few counts support this clone. The chain carries TRBV5-1 and TRBJ2-3, with TRBD2 identical over 11 bases. Germline values: CDR1 SGHRS, CDR2 YFSETQ. There are 16 residues in the CDR3. The trim removed 4 bases at V and 7 bases at J, leaving 11 bases unmatched. The CDR3 region has the DNA TGCGCCAGCAGCGTGCCCTATAGCGGGAGGGAAAATACGCAGTATTTT. It specifies CASSVPYSGRENTQYF. Based on the CDR3 plus reference TRBV5-1 and TRBJ2-3, the full variable domain is KAGVTQTPRYLIKTRGQQVTLSCSPISGHRSVSWYQQTPGQGLQFLFEYFSETQRNKGNFPGRFSGRQFSNSRSEMNVSTLELGDSALYLCASSVPYSGRENTQYFGPGTRLTVL.

This clone was detected a few times. The chain has TRBV6-4 and TRBJ2-1; tentatively, D is TRBD2 (6 bases). CDR3 length equals 14 residues. Trimming left V 4 bases short and J 7 bases short, with 14 bases between. The germline V gene encodes CDR1 MRHNA and CDR2 SNTAGT. The CDR3 loop is CASSAPGDGNEQFF. The CDR3 DNA reads TGTGCCAGCAGTGCCCCGGGGGACGGGAATGAGCAGTTCTTC.

This clone was seen once. Germline and junction disagree at one end, which may indicate a read error. The chain carries TRBV4-1 and TRBJ2-2, with a possible D match to TRBD1 (6 bases). The CDR3 sequence is 16 residues long. Germline CDR1 and CDR2: MGHRA and YSYEKL. Written as DNA, the CDR3 is TGCGTCAGCAGCCAATTTATGGACAGGAACACCGGGGAGCTGTTTTTT. Translated: CVSSQFMDRNTGELFF.

The chain carries TRBV21-1 and TRBJ1-5. TRBV21-1 is designated a pseudogene. The CDR3 contains 12 residues. CDR3 protein: CASSKDGQPQHF. As DNA, the CDR3 is TGTGCCAGCAGCAAAGACGGTCAGCCCCAGCATTTT.

The chain is built from TRBV6-1 and TRBJ2-5; the match to TRBD2 covers 8 bases. The better agreement between TRBJ2-7 and the DNA end casts doubt on the J call. In germline, CDR1 is MNHNS, CDR2 SASEGT. CDR3 size: 16 residues. CDR3 bases: TGTGCCAGCAGTGGGGTTGGGGCTAGCGGGTCCTACGAGCAGTACTTC. Translation gives CASSGVGASGSYEQYF.

This rearrangement joins TRBV10-3 to TRBJ1-1, with TRBD1 matching over 9 bases. V was clipped by 6 bases and J by 4 bases; unmatched bases: 9. Germline values: CDR1 ENHRY, CDR2 SYGVKD. This CDR3 is built from 15 residues. CDR3 region: CAISYLGQGSTEAFF. The CDR3 coding sequence is TGTGCCATCAGCTATCTGGGACAGGGTTCCACTGAAGCTTTCTTT.

About this clone: One end of the junction is discordant with germline, which a read error may explain. The chain couples TRBV7-9 to TRBJ1-2; 10 bases are shared with TRBD1. Germline CDR1 SEHNR, CDR2 FQNEAQ (reference sequence). This CDR3 spans 16 amino acids. CDR3 bases: TGTGCCAGCAGCTTTCCGCCTTCCGGGACAGGGGCTGGCCACACCTTC. It is translated as CASSFPPSGTGAGHTF.

CDR3 coding DNA: TGTGCCAGCAGCCGGACAGGCCTTAGCAATCAGCCCCAGCATTTT. Amino acids: CASSRTGLSNQPQHF. V is TRBV28 and J is TRBJ1-5; 7 positions agree with TRBD1. The germline V gene encodes CDR1 MDHEN and CDR2 SYDVKM. V lost 6 bases to trimming and J lost 0 bases; unmatched junction nucleotides: 5. The CDR3 covers 15 residues.

This sequence joins TRBV30 and TRBJ1-3; the D is unclear. Trimming removed 2 bases at V and 0 bases at J, with 14 bases between. Germline CDR1 GTSNPN, CDR2 SVGIG (reference sequence). CDR3 length: 16 residues. The CDR3 here is CAWSLWAGHSGNTIYF. CDR3 nucleotide sequence: TGTGCCTGGAGTCTATGGGCAGGCCACTCTGGAAACACCATATATTTT.

The rearrangement uses TRBV6-1 and TRBJ1-1, with TRBD1 matching 8 bases. Germline CDR1 reads MNHNS; CDR2 reads SASEGT. The CDR3 spans 15 residues. The J segment lost 6 bases and the V segment lost 4 bases, leaving 10 bases of the junction unmatched. The CDR3 sequence is CASSGFVRQGSEAFF. CDR3 in DNA: TGTGCCAGCAGTGGTTTTGTCCGACAGGGGTCTGAAGCTTTCTTT.

This rearrangement joins TRBV5-6 to TRBJ2-3; TRBD1 aligns across 7 bases. CDR3 length equals 16 residues. CDR1 and CDR2 (germline): SGHDT, YYEEEE. V lost 4 bases to trimming and J lost 3 bases; unmatched junction nucleotides: 11. This chain's CDR3 is CASSGPGQKSTDTQYF. In nucleotides, the CDR3 is TGTGCCAGCAGCGGACCGGGACAGAAGTCTACAGATACGCAGTATTTT.

V and J are TRBV27 and TRBJ1-2, with 9 positions matching TRBD1. The CDR3 spans 13 residues. Germline V gives CDR1 MNHEY, CDR2 SMNVEV (reference sequence). Germline trimming cut 10 bases from V and 4 bases from J; bases unmatched to any gene: 7. The CDR3 DNA follows: TGTGCCACCGGACAGGGGAACTTCTATGGCTACACCTTC. This sequence encodes CATGQGNFYGYTF.

The chain joins TRBV11-1 to TRBJ2-7, with 11 nucleotides matching TRBD2. Trimming removed 3 bases from V and 6 bases from J; junction bases left unmatched: 7. CDR3 length equals 15 residues. The germline V gene has CDR1 SGHAT and CDR2 FQDESV (reference sequence). The DNA for the CDR3 is TGTGCCAGCAGCTTGTGGACTAGCGGGTCTGTCGAGCAGTACTTC. Residues: CASSLWTSGSVEQYF.

CDR3 amino acids: CASSLRTAKGYTF. DNA for the CDR3: TGTGCCAGCAGTCTCAGGACAGCCAAAGGCTACACCTTC. This chain uses TRBV28 with TRBJ1-2, with a weak D call TRBD1 (6 bases). V was cut by 5 bases and J by 8 bases, with 15 bases left in between. The CDR3 runs 13 residues. The germline gives CDR1 MDHEN, CDR2 SYDVKM.